Sequencing of this TCR beta chain was carried out in a study of blood T cell repertoires in COVID-19. The CDR3 totals 12 residues. Trimming stripped 6 bases from V and 5 bases from J, with 8 bases between. Looked up from germline, CDR1 is MNHEY and CDR2 is SVGAGI. Original data processing: Researchers report that nucleated cell counts were estimated from reference gene primer amplification. This table comes from immunoSEQ multiplex PCR, and its TCRdb copy is limited to in-frame clones, with some not included. Clone size and V and J calls were adopted from that table, with D and trimming inferred from the DNA. This sample yields around 160,000 clones, of which 85% to 95% are seen a single time; just under 2% belongs to the top ten.

The V gene is TRBV6-5, the J gene TRBJ2-4; D is ambiguous. Sequencing was carried out using peripheral blood. This sequence was found in a woman between 55 and 75 years old with COVID-19, enrolled during active disease. Written as DNA, the CDR3 is TGTGCCAGCAGAGCCCCGGAAAACATTCAGTACTTC. This codes for CASRAPENIQYF.